This T cell receptor (beta chain) is drawn from a study of human T cells and chemical hapten exposure. Germline loops: CDR1 KGHSH, CDR2 LQKENI. The V and J ends lost 4 bases and 7 bases respectively, with 14 bases between them. The CDR3 length is 15 residues. The study extracted total RNA from unfractionated whole blood. Via MiXCR, TCRdb re-called the 5' RACE reads, giving one row per CDR3 protein. The table includes 110,000 or so distinct CDR3 sequences, 15% to 20% detected once. The chain employs TRBV18 and TRBJ1-6, with D perhaps matching TRBD1 (5 bases). The TCR was taken from a human donor in good health. In nucleotides, the CDR3 is TGTGCCAGCTCACAGCTGGGACGCGGGAATTCACCCCTCCACTTT. This codes for CASSQLGRGNSPLHF.